A single sample is the source of the 21 T cell receptor beta chains below, sequenced in a study of blood T cell repertoires in COVID-19. This table comes from immunoSEQ multiplex PCR, and its TCRdb copy is limited to in-frame clones, with some not included. This table has around 150,000 clones, over 70% appearing once. Sample: PBMCs or T cells enriched from blood (not recorded which). The source of these receptors is a man between 65 and 80 years old who had been exposed to COVID-19.

The J gene is TRBJ2-1, the V gene TRBV9; 9 nucleotides agree with TRBD1. The CDR3 extends over 17 amino acids. The V gene end was trimmed by 3 bases and the J gene end by 8 bases; junction bases not matched to a gene: 15. Per the germline V gene, CDR1 is SGDLS and CDR2 is YYNGEE. In DNA, the CDR3 is TGTGCCAGCAGCGCCAGCGAGGACAGGGGTCTACAATATGAGCAGTTCTTC. Amino acids: CASSASEDRGLQYEQFF.

The rearrangement uses TRBV5-1 and TRBJ2-7, with 10 bases that match TRBD1. V shed 4 bases and J 3 bases; nucleotides not matched to a gene: 7. The CDR3 spans 15 residues. Germline loops: CDR1 SGHRS, CDR2 YFSETQ. DNA of the CDR3: TGCGCCAGCAGCCTCGGGACAGGGGCGATCTACGAGCAGTACTTC. Its protein product is CASSLGTGAIYEQYF.

This clone was picked up a small number of times. The chain carries TRBV11-2 and TRBJ2-1; tentative D call: TRBD1 (6 bases). The germline CDR1 and CDR2 sequences are SGHAT and FQNNGV. This CDR3 contains 16 residues. Trimming removed 6 bases from V and 1 base from J, with 16 bases in between. As DNA, the CDR3 is TGTGCCAGCAGTACTGGGGGCGGGCGGTCCTACAATGAGCAGTTCTTC. Encoded protein: CASSTGGGRSYNEQFF. The full variable domain, rest sourced from reference TRBV11-2 and TRBJ2-1, is EAGVAQSPRYKIIEKRQSVAFWCNPISGHATLYWYQQILGQGPKLLIQFQNNGVVDDSQLPKDRFSAERLKGVDSTLKIQPAKLEDSAVYLCASSTGGGRSYNEQFFGPGTRLTVL.

This chain links TRBV12-3 or TRBV12-4 with TRBJ2-7; the D gene is possibly TRBD2 (5 bases). Trimming removed 8 bases from V and 2 bases from J, with 13 bases in between. The length of the CDR3 is 13 residues. The DNA of the CDR3 is TGTGCCAGCTCTCGGGATCACACCTACGAGCAGTACTTC. This sequence encodes CASSRDHTYEQYF.

This clone was recorded only once. V gene TRBV12-3 or TRBV12-4 combines with J gene TRBJ1-3; no clear D. V dropped 6 bases and J dropped 4 bases, with 4 bases sitting between them. CDR3 length: 11 residues. The CDR3 DNA follows: TGTGCCAGCAGACGGGGAAACACCATATATTTT. It codes for CASRRGNTIYF.

The V gene is TRBV7-2, the J gene TRBJ2-2; D gene ambiguous. With 4 bases removed from V and 5 bases from J, the gap between germline ends came to 5 bases. CDR1 is SGHTA, CDR2 FQGNSA, per germline. The CDR3 contains 12 residues. The CDR3 region is CASSSSTGELFF. The CDR3 DNA reads as TGTGCCAGCAGCTCTTCTACCGGGGAGCTGTTTTTT.

Only a few counts were recorded for this clone. V usage is TRBV6-4 and J usage is TRBJ1-4, with TRBD1 matching 8 bases. J gave up 5 bases and V 3 bases, and 2 bases lay outside the gene matches. Germline assignment: CDR1 MRHNA and CDR2 SNTAGT. CDR3 length: 14 residues. CDR3 region: CASSEGQGNEKLFF. The CDR3 DNA reads TGTGCCAGCAGTGAAGGACAGGGAAATGAAAAACTGTTTTTT.

V gene TRBV29-1 combines with J gene TRBJ2-1, with TRBD2 matching 8 bases. The V gene's germline CDR1 is SQVTM and CDR2 ANQGSEA. This CDR3 is built from 14 residues. With V trimmed by 7 bases and J by 9 bases, 14 bases remained unmatched. CDR3 amino acids: CSASMASGSSEQFF. DNA for the CDR3: TGCAGCGCCTCCATGGCTAGCGGGTCATCTGAGCAGTTCTTC.

The chain has TRBV11-3 and TRBJ2-7; 7 nucleotides align to TRBD2. CDR1 and CDR2 (germline): SGHNT, YENEEA. With V trimmed by 5 bases and J by 0 bases, 4 bases remained unmatched. This CDR3 spans 14 amino acids. The CDR3 spells CASSVRGDSYEQYF. The CDR3, as DNA: TGTGCCAGCAGCGTTCGGGGGGACTCCTACGAGCAGTACTTC.

J is TRBJ2-7 and V is TRBV2; D is perhaps TRBD2 (5 bases). Trimming removed 4 bases from V and 0 bases from J, with 10 bases in between. Per germline, CDR1 SNHLY and CDR2 FYNNEI. The CDR3 contains 14 residues. The CDR3 region has the DNA TGTGCCAGCAGTGTCCAGAGGGCCTCCTACGAGCAGTACTTC. Translating gives CASSVQRASYEQYF.

The chain links TRBV9 to TRBJ1-2; a weak D match, TRBD1 (6 bases). This CDR3 has 15 residues. CDR1 is SGDLS and CDR2 is YYNGEE in the germline V gene. V gave up 2 bases and J gave up 2 bases, with 13 bases separating them. The CDR3 DNA reads TGTGCCAGCAGCGTCACCGGGACATCAAACTATGGCTACACCTTC. Translation gives CASSVTGTSNYGYTF.

V is TRBV6-5 and J is TRBJ1-6; a weak D match, TRBD1 (6 bases). Germline V lookup: CDR1 MNHEY, CDR2 SVGAGI. CDR3 length: 14 residues. V was shortened by 6 bases and J by 8 bases, with 14 bases between the two germline ends. The CDR3, as DNA: TGTGCCAGCAGAGCCTCAGGGGTCCATTCACCCCTCCACTTT. Translated, it gives CASRASGVHSPLHF.

The chain employs TRBV4-1 and TRBJ1-2; D unresolved. Germline V CDR1 and CDR2: MGHRA, YSYEKL. The CDR3 is 14 residues long. The V gene lost 0 bases and the J gene lost 7 bases, with 12 bases spanning the gap. CDR3 protein: CASSQDVKHLGYTF. CDR3 DNA sequence: TGCGCCAGCAGCCAAGATGTCAAGCACCTTGGCTACACCTTC.

This clone appeared many times. The chain recombines TRBV5-1 with TRBJ1-1; possible D gene TRBD1, 5 bases. This CDR3 contains 17 residues. V was shortened by 3 bases and J by 0 bases, with 18 bases between the two germline ends. Germline values: CDR1 SGHRS, CDR2 YFSETQ. The DNA of the CDR3 is TGCGCCAGCAGCTCCTTAGGGGAGGGGCGGATGAACACTGAAGCTTTCTTT. This encodes CASSSLGEGRMNTEAFF.

The rearrangement uses TRBV5-6 and TRBJ2-7; TRBD1 matches at 7 bases. Germline V lookup: CDR1 SGHDT, CDR2 YYEEEE. The CDR3 sequence is 15 residues long. The junction had 12 bases not matched to a gene; V was cut back by 4 bases and J by 5 bases. The CDR3 DNA is TGTGCCAGCAGCCCGATACTGGACAGGATTGACGAGCAGTACTTC. Translated, it gives CASSPILDRIDEQYF.

V is TRBV28 and J is TRBJ1-6; D is unclear. V was cut by 3 bases and J by 8 bases, with 14 bases left in between. The CDR3 is made up of 15 amino acids. The V gene's germline CDR1 is MDHEN and CDR2 SYDVKM. The CDR3 bases are TGTGCCAGCAGTTTGGGCGGGGAAATGGATTCACCCCTCCACTTT. Its protein product is CASSLGGEMDSPLHF.

This clone was seen a few times. This rearrangement joins TRBV2 to TRBJ1-1; 9 nucleotides agree with TRBD1. Germline V gene sequence: CDR1 SNHLY, CDR2 FYNNEI. The CDR3 runs 17 residues. Losses at the gene ends were 6 bases for V and 4 bases for J; bases not matched to a gene: 15. Written as DNA, the CDR3 is TGTGCCAGCAGCGACATCGGACAGGGGCGCTTGGGCACTGAAGCTTTCTTT. It specifies CASSDIGQGRLGTEAFF. Together with reference TRBV2 and TRBJ1-1, the CDR3 gives the full variable domain: EPEVTQTPSHQVTQMGQEVILRCVPISNHLYFYWYRQILGQKVEFLVSFYNNEISEKSEIFDDQFSVERPDGSNFTLKIRSTKLEDSAMYFCASSDIGQGRLGTEAFFGQGTRLTVV.

The V gene is TRBV18, the J gene TRBJ1-6, with a possible D match to TRBD1 (5 bases). CDR1 KGHSH and CDR2 LQKENI come from the germline V gene. The CDR3 sequence is 13 residues long. V dropped 6 bases and J dropped 10 bases, with 13 bases sitting between them. CDR3: CASSGGLESPLHF. The DNA for the CDR3 is TGTGCCAGCTCGGGGGGTCTTGAATCACCCCTCCACTTT. Looking up the rest from reference TRBV18 and TRBJ1-6 gives the full variable domain: NAGVMQNPRHLVRRRGQEARLRCSPMKGHSHVYWYRQLPEEGLKFMVYLQKENIIDESGMPKERFSAEFPKEGPSILRIQQVVRGDSAAYFCASSGGLESPLHFGNGTRLTVT.

The V call is TRBV21-1, the J call TRBJ1-2; the DNA was not compared with TRBD1, the D call given in the table. TRBV21-1 is a pseudogene segment. The CDR3 runs 12 residues. The CDR3 spells CASSSPGNRWTF. CDR3 bases: TGTGCCAGCAGCAGCCCAGGGAACCGTTGGACCTTC.

V usage is TRBV18 and J usage is TRBJ1-2; tentatively, D is TRBD1 (5 bases). The CDR3 length is 13 residues. Trimming left V 3 bases short and J 8 bases short, with 13 bases between. Looked up from germline, CDR1 is KGHSH and CDR2 is LQKENI. CDR3 amino acids: CASSPRQTEGYTF. The CDR3 nucleotides are TGTGCCAGCTCACCCCGACAGACCGAAGGCTACACCTTC.

The chain combines TRBV6-2 or TRBV6-3 with TRBJ2-7; 13 nucleotides align to TRBD2. CDR3 length: 15 amino acids. The J segment lost 3 bases and the V segment lost 5 bases, leaving 4 bases of the junction unmatched. Per the germline V gene, CDR1 is MNHEY and CDR2 is SVGEGT. Written as DNA, the CDR3 is TGTGCCAGCAGTCGACTAGCGGGAGGCAGCTACGAGCAGTACTTC. Residues: CASSRLAGGSYEQYF.